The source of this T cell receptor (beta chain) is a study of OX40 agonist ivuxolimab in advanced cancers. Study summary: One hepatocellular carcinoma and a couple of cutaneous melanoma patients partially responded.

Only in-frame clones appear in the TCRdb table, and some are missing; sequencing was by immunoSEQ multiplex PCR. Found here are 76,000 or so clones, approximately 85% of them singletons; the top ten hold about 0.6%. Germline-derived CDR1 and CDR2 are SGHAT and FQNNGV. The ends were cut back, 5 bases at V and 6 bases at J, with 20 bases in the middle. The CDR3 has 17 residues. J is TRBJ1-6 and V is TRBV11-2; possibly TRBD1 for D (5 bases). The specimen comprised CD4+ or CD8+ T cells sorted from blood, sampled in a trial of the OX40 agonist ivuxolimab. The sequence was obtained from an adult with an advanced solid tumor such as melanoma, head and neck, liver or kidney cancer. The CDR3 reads CASSTTAGRTTNSPLHF. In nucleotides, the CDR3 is TGTGCCAGCAGCACAACTGCAGGGAGAACTACTAATTCACCCCTCCACTTT.